This T cell receptor beta chain was identified during a study of T cells in Graves' hyperthyroidism and ophthalmopathy. The investigators amplified TCR beta CDR3 regions from RNA transcripts. HTBI primers were the set used in a first-round RT-PCR of the TCR CDR3. Each CDR3 protein gets one entry after TCRdb re-called the multiplex PCR reads with MiXCR. In the table there are hundreds of thousands of distinct CDR3 sequences, around 22% of which are singletons. Ten or more counts support this clonotype. No antigen is known for it. Whole-study results and caveats: A model of 13 V-J pairs discriminated ophthalmopathy from stable hyperthyroidism.

V gave up 6 bases and J gave up 11 bases, with 17 bases separating them. Germline V gives CDR1 MDHEN, CDR2 SYDVKM. The CDR3 length is 13 residues. This sequence joins TRBV28 and TRBJ1-5; D not certain. The TCR sequence derives from a man in his thirties or forties with Graves' ophthalmopathy. Sequencing was done on a sample of blood. CDR3 sequence reads: CASSPPSGNAQHF. The CDR3 bases are TGTGCCAGCAGCCCTCCCTCAGGCAATGCCCAGCATTTT. Together with reference TRBV28 and TRBJ1-5, the CDR3 gives the full variable domain: DVKVTQSSRYLVKRTGEKVFLECVQDMDHENMFWYRQDPGLGLRLIYFSYDVKMKEKGDIPEGYSVSREKKERFSLILESASTNQTSMYLCASSPPSGNAQHFGDGTRLSIL.